Listed here are 32 T cell receptor beta chains from one sample, sequenced in a study of OX40 agonist ivuxolimab in advanced cancers. Library preparation was by the immunoSEQ multiplex PCR assay. TCRdb limited this immuneACCESS table to in-frame rearrangements with V and J called. A share of clones is missing; checked studies link under half to unresolved V genes, and the rest is unexplained. The sample contains around 47,000 clones, more than 80% of them found a single time. The biggest ten clones account for 15% of the sample. Material: CD4+ or CD8+ T cells sorted from blood, obtained in a trial of the OX40 agonist ivuxolimab. The receptor set was obtained from an adult with an advanced solid tumor such as melanoma, head and neck, liver or kidney cancer.

The rearrangement links TRBV9 to TRBJ1-1; D possibly corresponds to TRBD1 (5 bases). V was pared by 4 bases and J by 4 bases, with 11 bases between. CDR1 is SGDLS and CDR2 is YYNGEE in the germline V gene. This CDR3 spans 13 amino acids. CDR3 sequence (DNA): TGTGCCAGCAGCACCGGGGGGGGCACTGAAGCTTTCTTT. It codes for CASSTGGGTEAFF.

V is TRBV19 and J is TRBJ2-1, with D perhaps being TRBD1 or TRBD2 (5 bases each). The length of the CDR3 is 14 residues. V shed 7 bases and J shed 0 bases, with 10 bases lying between them. The germline CDR1 and CDR2 sequences are LNHDA and SQIVND (reference sequence). The CDR3 protein is CASTPGSSYNEQFF. CDR3 bases: TGTGCCAGTACTCCAGGGAGCTCCTACAATGAGCAGTTCTTC.

This sequence joins TRBV10-3 and TRBJ2-2; D gene uncertain. The CDR3 has 15 residues. With 2 bases removed from V and 2 bases from J, the gap between germline ends came to 9 bases. The germline gives CDR1 ENHRY, CDR2 SYGVKD. The CDR3 DNA follows: TGTGCCATCAGTGAGGGCGGCGATAACACCGGGGAGCTGTTTTTT. It specifies CAISEGGDNTGELFF.

The rearrangement uses TRBV7-2 and TRBJ2-5, with 15 bases fitting TRBD2. The V and J ends lost 5 bases and 4 bases, in that order; junction bases with no gene match: 5. Per the germline V gene, CDR1 is SGHTA and CDR2 is FQGNSA. This CDR3 is 16 amino acids long. Here the CDR3 reads CASSPPGLAGGETQYF. CDR3 nucleotides: TGTGCCAGCAGCCCCCCGGGACTAGCGGGGGGAGAGACCCAGTACTTC.

By sample fraction, this clone is medium-sized. The chain links TRBV5-1 to TRBJ2-1, with TRBD1 matching over 7 bases. CDR3 length: 13 residues. Trimming cost V 4 bases and J 7 bases; bases outside gene matches: 5. Germline V gene sequence: CDR1 SGHRS, CDR2 YFSETQ. The CDR3 reads CASSLNRGNEQFF. The CDR3 coding sequence is TGCGCCAGCAGCCTGAACAGGGGAAATGAGCAGTTCTTC.

The CDR3 nucleotides are TGTGCCAGCAGCCCTGCGACAGGGATGGGGGAGCAGTACTTC. This encodes CASSPATGMGEQYF. The chain has TRBV7-9 and TRBJ2-7; 7 bases agree with TRBD1. CDR1 is SEHNR and CDR2 is FQNEAQ in the germline V gene (reference sequence). The CDR3 sequence is 14 residues long. The V gene end was trimmed by 5 bases and the J gene end by 7 bases; junction bases not matched to a gene: 11.

This sequence joins TRBV7-8 and TRBJ2-7, with a tentative D call TRBD1 (5 bases). There are 14 residues in the CDR3. V lost 3 bases, J lost 3 bases, and 12 bases lay in between. CDR1 is SGHVS and CDR2 is FQNEAQ in the germline V gene. Here the CDR3 reads CASSFRSDSYEQYF. CDR3 DNA sequence: TGTGCCAGCAGCTTCCGGTCTGACAGCTACGAGCAGTACTTC.

The chain combines TRBV11-3 with TRBJ1-3; D ambiguous. Trimming took off 2 bases at V and 4 bases at J, with 9 bases between the two ends. Germline assignment: CDR1 SGHNT and CDR2 YENEEA. The CDR3 consists of 14 residues. The CDR3 sequence is CASSLRASGNTIYF. DNA for the CDR3: TGTGCCAGCAGCTTACGGGCGTCAGGAAACACCATATATTTT. Using reference TRBV11-3 and TRBJ1-3 for the parts outside the CDR3, the full variable domain is EAGVVQSPRYKIIEKKQPVAFWCNPISGHNTLYWYLQNLGQGPELLIRYENEEAVDDSQLPKDRFSAERLKGVDSTLKIQPAELGDSAVYLCASSLRASGNTIYFGEGSWLTVV.

The chain is built from TRBV27 and TRBJ2-3; D is undetermined. Germline CDR1 is MNHEY and CDR2 is SMNVEV (reference sequence). The ends were cut back, 3 bases at V and 2 bases at J, with 6 bases in the middle. The CDR3 loop spans 13 amino acids. CDR3 in DNA: TGTGCCAGCAGTTTTGGTACCACAGATACGCAGTATTTT. As protein: CASSFGTTDTQYF.

This rearrangement joins TRBV9 to TRBJ2-1; a possible D gene is TRBD2 (6 bases). In germline, CDR1 is SGDLS, CDR2 YYNGEE. The CDR3 runs 13 residues. The V end was cut by 0 bases, the J end by 12 bases, with 13 bases between. The CDR3 coding sequence is TGTGCCAGCAGCGTAGGGGGCCCCGGGGGGCAGTTCTTC. This codes for CASSVGGPGGQFF.

This chain joins TRBV7-9 and TRBJ2-7, with D unresolved. Looked up from germline, CDR1 is SEHNR and CDR2 is FQNEAQ (reference sequence). V was cut by 0 bases and J by 5 bases, with 8 bases left in between. This CDR3 has 13 residues. For the CDR3, the DNA is TGTGCCAGCAGCTTAGCCATCCGGGACGAGCAGTACTTC. It codes for CASSLAIRDEQYF.

This clone showed up just a few times. The chain carries TRBV28 and TRBJ1-1, with unresolved D. V lost 6 bases and J 7 bases, leaving 15 bases between the germline ends. CDR3 size: 13 residues. Germline CDR1 is MDHEN and CDR2 is SYDVKM. CDR3 region: CASSFSDGLEAFF. The CDR3 bases are TGTGCCAGCAGCTTTTCGGACGGACTTGAAGCTTTCTTT.

The chain uses TRBV5-1 and TRBJ2-7; TRBD2 matches at 8 bases. V shed 2 bases, J shed 7 bases, and the junction held 5 bases outside the gene matches. There are 13 residues in the CDR3. Germline V gene sequence: CDR1 SGHRS, CDR2 YFSETQ. The CDR3 DNA reads as TGCGCCAGCAGCTTCTTCGGGGGGGAGGAGCAGTACTTC. Translating gives CASSFFGGEEQYF.

The rearrangement joins TRBV4-2 to TRBJ2-3, with D maybe TRBD2 (6 bases). This CDR3 is built from 14 residues. The V and J ends lost 0 bases and 12 bases respectively, with 16 bases between them. CDR1 LGHNA and CDR2 YNFKEQ come from the germline V gene. The CDR3 loop reads CASSQDKGLGRQYF. The DNA of the CDR3 is TGTGCCAGCAGCCAAGATAAAGGACTCGGGAGACAGTATTTT.

This clone was counted a single time. The chain joins TRBV5-8 to TRBJ1-2, with D hard to call. Germline V gives CDR1 SGHTS, CDR2 YDEGEE. The germline V and J ends were trimmed by 4 bases and 4 bases, with 11 bases remaining between them. The CDR3 runs to 13 residues. As DNA, the CDR3 is TGTGCCAGCAGCCCTCCCGGGTTCTATGGCTACACCTTC. Encoded protein: CASSPPGFYGYTF.

This chain links TRBV14 with TRBJ1-2; D is undetermined. V was clipped by 2 bases and J by 8 bases, with 12 bases between them. The CDR3 sequence is 13 residues long. The germline V gene encodes CDR1 SGHDN and CDR2 FVKESK. The CDR3 protein is CASSQRQSAGYTF. The CDR3 DNA reads as TGTGCCAGCAGCCAACGCCAGAGCGCCGGCTACACCTTC.

The chain combines TRBV28 with TRBJ1-5; D is undetermined. Trimming pared 4 bases from V and 2 bases from J, leaving 9 bases between. This CDR3 spans 14 amino acids. In germline, CDR1 is MDHEN, CDR2 SYDVKM. The CDR3 region is CASSSRGGNQPQHF. CDR3 DNA sequence: TGTGCCAGCAGTTCTCGAGGAGGCAATCAGCCCCAGCATTTT.

This chain uses TRBV11-2 with TRBJ1-3; D perhaps matches TRBD1 (5 bases). Between the trimmed V and J ends, which lost 4 bases and 0 bases, there was a span of 10 bases. The CDR3 loop spans 15 amino acids. From germline, CDR1 is SGHAT and CDR2 FQNNGV. The chain's CDR3 is CASSSGDFSGNTIYF. CDR3 sequence (DNA): TGTGCCAGCAGCTCCGGGGACTTCTCTGGAAACACCATATATTTT.

This chain connects TRBV6-5 to TRBJ1-2; no firm D call. V dropped 8 bases and J dropped 0 bases, with 4 bases sitting between them. The CDR3 has 11 residues. Germline CDR1 reads MNHEY; CDR2 reads SVGAGI. As DNA, the CDR3 is TGTGCCAGCGGGCCTAACTATGGCTACACCTTC. Protein product: CASGPNYGYTF.

In DNA, the CDR3 is TGTGCCAGCAGCCCCCCACTTGGCATGAACACTGAAGCTTTCTTT. This codes for CASSPPLGMNTEAFF. The genes are TRBV7-9 and TRBJ1-1; D remains unclear. Trimming cost V 5 bases and J 0 bases, with 13 bases left between them. This CDR3 comprises 15 residues. Germline V gene data show CDR1 as SEHNR and CDR2 as FQNEAQ (reference sequence).

This rearrangement joins TRBV28 to TRBJ2-1; D might be TRBD1 (5 bases). The CDR3 sequence is 15 residues long. The V end lost 3 bases, the J end lost 2 bases, and 11 bases lay between the germline ends. The germline V gene has CDR1 MDHEN and CDR2 SYDVKM. The CDR3 nucleotides read TGTGCCAGCAGTTTTGGGCAGGGAACCTACAATGAGCAGTTCTTC. This encodes CASSFGQGTYNEQFF.

The rearrangement uses TRBV6-5 and TRBJ2-2; maybe TRBD2 (6 bases). CDR3 length equals 15 residues. CDR1 is MNHEY, CDR2 SVGAGI, per germline. The V and J ends lost 5 bases and 6 bases respectively, with 16 bases between them. This chain's CDR3 is CASSPHGSLAGELFF. The CDR3, as DNA: TGTGCCAGCAGTCCCCACGGGAGTTTGGCCGGGGAGCTGTTTTTT.

This chain joins TRBV7-6 and TRBJ2-1; 9 positions agree with TRBD1. This CDR3 contains 16 residues. The germline gives CDR1 SGHVS, CDR2 FNYEAQ. J lost 6 bases, V lost 6 bases, and 12 bases had no gene match. In DNA form, the CDR3 reads TGTGCCAGCAGTCACCCCGGGACAGGGAGGCCCAATGAGCAGTTCTTC. This gives the protein CASSHPGTGRPNEQFF.

V and J are TRBV10-3 and TRBJ2-7; maybe TRBD2 (5 bases). The germline V and J ends were trimmed by 2 bases and 5 bases, with 22 bases remaining between them. The germline V gene encodes CDR1 ENHRY and CDR2 SYGVKD. This CDR3 region has 17 residues. CDR3 bases: TGTGCCATCAGTGAGGTAAGAGGGATACACGGCGTTAACGAGCAGTACTTC. Its translation: CAISEVRGIHGVNEQYF.

V and J are TRBV2 and TRBJ2-7, with no clear D. Germline values: CDR1 SNHLY, CDR2 FYNNEI. The CDR3 consists of 12 residues. Trimming left V 8 bases short and J 2 bases short, with 10 bases between. The CDR3 loop reads CASLTVAYEQYF. In nucleotides, the CDR3 is TGTGCCAGCCTTACAGTGGCCTACGAGCAGTACTTC.

The V gene is TRBV6-6, the J gene TRBJ2-5; tentative D call: TRBD1 (6 bases). CDR3 length: 16 amino acids. V lost 0 bases, J lost 1 base, and 12 bases lay in between. CDR1 and CDR2 from the germline V gene are MNHNY and SVGAGI (reference sequence). The CDR3 region is CASSYSMGAGQETQYF. The CDR3 nucleotides read TGTGCCAGCAGTTACTCGATGGGGGCAGGCCAAGAGACCCAGTACTTC.

This clone showed up just once. The rearrangement joins TRBV4-3 to TRBJ2-2; tentatively, D is TRBD2 (7 bases). The V gene's germline CDR1 is LGHNA and CDR2 YSLEER. CDR3 length: 17 amino acids. Trimming shortened V by 0 bases and J by 3 bases, and 14 bases separated the two germline ends. The CDR3 region is CASSQDRSGTYTGELFF. DNA for the CDR3: TGCGCCAGCAGCCAAGATAGAAGCGGGACATACACCGGGGAGCTGTTTTTT.

The rearrangement links TRBV28 to TRBJ1-4, with TRBD1 matching over 7 bases. There are 15 residues in the CDR3. Germline CDR1 and CDR2: MDHEN and SYDVKM. V was clipped by 5 bases and J by 4 bases; unmatched bases: 7. CDR3 bases: TGTGCCAGCAGTACCACAGGGGCCATTAATGAAAAACTGTTTTTT. This codes for CASSTTGAINEKLFF.

This clone appeared a few times. The rearrangement uses TRBV7-3 and TRBJ1-5; no clear D. CDR1 is SGHTA, CDR2 FQGTGA, per germline. Trimming took 0 bases from V and 5 from J, leaving 14 bases between them. The CDR3 sequence is 16 residues long. This chain's CDR3 is CASSLTQGPRDQPQHF. DNA of the CDR3: TGTGCCAGCAGCTTAACACAAGGCCCGCGGGATCAGCCCCAGCATTTT. Together with reference TRBV7-3 and TRBJ1-5, the CDR3 gives the full variable domain: GAGVSQTPSNKVTEKGKYVELRCDPISGHTALYWYRQSLGQGPEFLIYFQGTGAADDSGLPNDRFFAVRPEGSVSTLKIQRTERGDSAVYLCASSLTQGPRDQPQHFGDGTRLSIL.

The rearrangement joins TRBV5-4 to TRBJ2-3; 7 bases match TRBD1. The CDR3 sequence is 14 residues long. The J segment lost 2 bases and the V segment lost 6 bases, leaving 6 bases of the junction unmatched. Germline CDR1 and CDR2: SGHNT and YYREEE (reference sequence). The CDR3 DNA is TGTGCCAGCAACCTTGGACAGGCCACAGATACGCAGTATTTT. It translates to CASNLGQATDTQYF.

On this clone itself: The identical CDR3 is also encoded by other nucleotide sequences in the sample. This sequence joins TRBV27 and TRBJ1-1, with D unresolved. CDR3 length: 13 amino acids. V lost 3 bases and J lost 1, with 6 bases in between. From germline, CDR1 is MNHEY and CDR2 SMNVEV (reference sequence). This chain's CDR3 is CASSLSWNTEAFF. The CDR3 nucleotides read TGTGCCAGCAGTTTGAGTTGGAACACTGAAGCTTTCTTT.

Remarks on this clone: Additional DNA sequences in this sample encode the identical CDR3. The J gene is TRBJ1-5, the V gene TRBV28, with D perhaps matching TRBD1 (5 bases). The CDR3 is 14 residues long. V was pared by 3 bases and J by 3 bases, with 9 bases between. Germline CDR1 is MDHEN and CDR2 is SYDVKM. DNA of the CDR3: TGTGCCAGCAGTTTCGGGGGAAACAATCAGCCCCAGCATTTT. Protein product: CASSFGGNNQPQHF. The whole variable domain, remainder taken from reference TRBV28 and TRBJ1-5, is DVKVTQSSRYLVKRTGEKVFLECVQDMDHENMFWYRQDPGLGLRLIYFSYDVKMKEKGDIPEGYSVSREKKERFSLILESASTNQTSMYLCASSFGGNNQPQHFGDGTRLSIL.